The present T cell receptor (beta chain) was sequenced within a study of CD8 T cells in ankylosing spondylitis. Losses at the gene ends were 4 bases for V and 5 bases for J; bases not matched to a gene: 8. Germline values: CDR1 MNHEY, CDR2 SVGEGT. The CDR3 runs 15 residues. TCRdb re-called the 5' RACE reads through MiXCR, storing one row per CDR3 protein. The data hold about 840,000 distinct CDR3 sequences, with around 11% observed a single time. This clonotype has at least ten counts. Antigen: not known. Study-wide findings and caveats: There was a TCR beta motif, made of several highly homologous variants, that appeared characteristic of ankylosing spondylitis blood.

Sequencing was carried out using blood, either unsorted or a sorted T cell fraction (not recorded which). The source is a male donor with ankylosing spondylitis. The V gene is TRBV6-2 or TRBV6-3, the J gene TRBJ2-5; TRBD2 matches at 9 bases. The CDR3 reads CASSSLAGARETQYF. CDR3 coding DNA: TGTGCCAGCAGTTCTTTAGCGGGAGCAAGGGAGACCCAGTACTTC.